The following is a TCR beta chain sequence with its context. This sample was included in a study of technical replicates of blood from four donors. TCRdb keeps only in-frame clones here, not all; method: immunoSEQ multiplex PCR. Of fewer than 100,000 clones detected, 97% appear once; the ten largest clones hold under 0.2%. V lost 8 bases to trimming and J lost 5 bases; unmatched junction nucleotides: 11. The CDR3 runs to 13 residues. Per the germline V gene, CDR1 is GTSNPN and CDR2 is SVGIG (reference sequence). This TCR derives from a human donor in good health. Sequencing used T cells isolated from PBMCs. The chain has TRBV30 and TRBJ1-1, with TRBD1 identical over 7 bases. The CDR3 is CARETGVGTEAFF. CDR3 DNA: TGTGCCCGAGAAACAGGGGTAGGAACTGAAGCTTTCTTT.